Each of the 24 T cell receptor beta chains below was sequenced from the same sample in a study of T cell repertoires in cytomegalovirus infection. TCRdb re-called the reads with MiXCR, one entry per CDR3 protein. The sample has 170,000 or so distinct CDR3 sequences; roughly an eighth are singletons. Sequencing input: PBMCs. These receptors were collected from a human donor in good health (CMV status not recorded). Some clones in this sample may be carry-over from other donors' samples.

This clonotype was detected many times. The chain links TRBV7-9 to TRBJ1-6, with 8 bases lining up with TRBD1. This CDR3 comprises 14 residues. CDR1 and CDR2 from the germline V gene are SEHNR and FQNEAQ (reference sequence). The junction had 9 bases not matched to a gene; V was cut back by 8 bases and J by 9 bases. CDR3 sequence: CASVEGTGFSPLHF. Written as DNA, the CDR3 is TGTGCCAGCGTGGAGGGGACAGGCTTTTCACCCCTCCACTTT.

V and J are TRBV5-6 and TRBJ1-1; D is ambiguous. V lost 3 bases and J 5 bases, leaving 11 bases between the germline ends. From germline, CDR1 is SGHDT and CDR2 YYEEEE. The CDR3 has 13 residues. The CDR3 loop is CASSYLSGTEAFF. The CDR3 DNA sequence: TGTGCCAGCAGCTACTTAAGTGGGACTGAAGCTTTCTTT.

The chain combines TRBV2 with TRBJ2-2; D may be TRBD2 (7 bases). Trimming removed 8 bases from V and 3 bases from J, with 10 bases in between. The CDR3 loop spans 13 amino acids. CDR1 and CDR2 from the germline V gene are SNHLY and FYNNEI. The CDR3 loop reads CASGGAHTGELFF. The CDR3 bases are TGTGCCAGCGGGGGGGCTCACACCGGGGAGCTGTTTTTT.

The V call is TRBV12-3 or TRBV12-4, the J call TRBJ1-5; the match to TRBD1 covers 12 bases. The CDR3 runs to 17 residues. V shed 3 bases, J shed 0 bases, and the junction held 3 bases outside the gene matches. In DNA form, the CDR3 reads TGTGCCAGCAGTTTGGGACAGGGGGCCTATAGCAATCAGCCCCAGCATTTT. Its translation: CASSLGQGAYSNQPQHF.

The chain has TRBV18 and TRBJ1-1; D is possibly TRBD1 (5 bases). This CDR3 region has 15 residues. V was cut by 0 bases and J by 2 bases, with 10 bases left in between. From germline, CDR1 is KGHSH and CDR2 LQKENI. For the CDR3, the DNA is TGTGCCAGCTCACCACCGGGACCGAGCAACACTGAAGCTTTCTTT. It is translated as CASSPPGPSNTEAFF.

CDR3 sequence (DNA): TGTGCCAGCAGGCCGGGGCTTGACACTGAAGCTTTCTTT. Protein: CASRPGLDTEAFF. The chain combines TRBV28 with TRBJ1-1; a possible D gene is TRBD1 (5 bases). From germline, CDR1 is MDHEN and CDR2 SYDVKM. The CDR3 is 13 residues long. Trimming removed 6 bases from V and 3 bases from J, with 11 bases in between.

This clonotype was found a few times. The rearrangement joins TRBV11-1 to TRBJ2-5; D might be TRBD1 or TRBD2, each matching 6 bases. The CDR3 loop spans 14 amino acids. Germline CDR1 reads SGHAT; CDR2 reads FQDESV (reference sequence). Trimming took off 5 bases at V and 2 bases at J, with 12 bases between the two ends. The DNA of the CDR3 is TGTGCCAGCAGCATGCGGGACAAACAAGAGACCCAGTACTTC. Translating gives CASSMRDKQETQYF.

This clonotype has only a few counts. The chain has TRBV7-9 and TRBJ1-5; TRBD1 might be the D (5 bases). Germline V gene sequence: CDR1 SEHNR, CDR2 FQNEAQ (reference sequence). The V gene lost 4 bases and the J gene lost 0 bases, with 7 bases spanning the gap. The CDR3 totals 14 residues. The CDR3 DNA is TGTGCCAGCAGCTCTGGGGGTAGCAATCAGCCCCAGCATTTT. The encoded protein is CASSSGGSNQPQHF.

This clonotype showed up just a few times. The rearrangement joins TRBV29-1 to TRBJ1-1, with a weak D call TRBD1 (6 bases). CDR3 length: 11 residues. V was cut by 7 bases and J by 7 bases, with 13 bases left in between. Germline CDR1 is SQVTM and CDR2 is ANQGSEA. CDR3 protein: CSARGDGEAFF. The CDR3 DNA sequence: TGCAGCGCTAGGGGGGACGGTGAAGCTTTCTTT.

CDR3 residues: CASSRRTVATNEKLFF. The CDR3 nucleotides read TGTGCCAGCAGCCGTAGGACAGTCGCAACTAATGAAAAACTGTTTTTT. The chain couples TRBV5-5 to TRBJ1-4; the D gene is possibly TRBD1 (6 bases). Trimming took 4 bases from V and 0 from J, leaving 13 bases between them. CDR1 and CDR2 (germline): SGHKS, YYEKEE (reference sequence). The CDR3 extends over 16 amino acids. Full variable domain (remainder filled in from reference TRBV5-5 and TRBJ1-4): DAGVTQSPTHLIKTRGQQVTLRCSPISGHKSVSWYQQVLGQGPQFIFQYYEKEERGRGNFPDRFSARQFPNYSSELNVNALLLGDSALYLCASSRRTVATNEKLFFGSGTQLSVL.

V is TRBV7-9 and J is TRBJ2-1; 7 bases map to TRBD2. CDR3 length: 15 residues. Per germline, CDR1 SEHNR and CDR2 FQNEAQ (reference sequence). The J segment lost 2 bases and the V segment lost 1 base, leaving 2 bases of the junction unmatched. The CDR3 spells CASSLVAGAYNEQFF. The CDR3, as DNA: TGTGCCAGCAGCTTAGTTGCGGGGGCCTACAATGAGCAGTTCTTC.

This clonotype was seen at least ten times. V usage is TRBV7-3 and J usage is TRBJ1-1; TRBD1 agrees at 10 bases. Germline trimming cut 4 bases from V and 3 bases from J; bases unmatched to any gene: 14. Germline CDR1 and CDR2: SGHTA and FQGTGA. This CDR3 region has 18 residues. The CDR3 spells CASSSRTGGMKADTEAFF. DNA for the CDR3: TGTGCCAGCAGCTCCCGGACAGGGGGAATGAAAGCGGACACTGAAGCTTTCTTT. The variable domain in full, with the rest retrieved from reference TRBV7-3 and TRBJ1-1, is GAGVSQTPSNKVTEKGKYVELRCDPISGHTALYWYRQSLGQGPEFLIYFQGTGAADDSGLPNDRFFAVRPEGSVSTLKIQRTERGDSAVYLCASSSRTGGMKADTEAFFGQGTRLTVV.

The J gene is TRBJ2-2, the V gene TRBV11-3; 7 nucleotides line up with TRBD2. The germline CDR1 and CDR2 sequences are SGHNT and YENEEA. The CDR3 is made up of 18 amino acids. The V gene end was trimmed by 4 bases and the J gene end by 0 bases; junction bases not matched to a gene: 11. CDR3 sequence reads: CASSSRGAGTSNTGELFF. CDR3 bases: TGTGCCAGCAGCTCCCGTGGAGCGGGGACCTCGAACACCGGGGAGCTGTTTTTT.

This chain uses TRBV4-2 with TRBJ2-3, with 14 bases matching TRBD2. The CDR3 is made up of 16 amino acids. Germline V CDR1 and CDR2: LGHNA, YNFKEQ. Trimming took 4 bases from V and 0 from J; bases not matched to a gene: 0. CDR3: CASSRTSGGSTDTQYF. CDR3 nucleotides: TGTGCCAGCAGCCGGACTAGCGGGGGGAGCACAGATACGCAGTATTTT.

Ten or more counts support this clonotype. The genes are TRBV5-4 and TRBJ2-1; D unclear. This CDR3 spans 13 amino acids. Looked up from germline, CDR1 is SGHNT and CDR2 is YYREEE (reference sequence). V was pared by 4 bases and J by 7 bases, with 12 bases between. The CDR3 protein is CASSRRVGNEQFF. The CDR3 nucleotides read TGTGCCAGCAGCCGAAGGGTGGGTAATGAGCAGTTCTTC.

This clonotype was picked up a small number of times. Here the CDR3 reads CASGLQDGRNTEAFF. CDR3 coding DNA: TGTGCTAGTGGTTTACAAGACGGAAGAAACACTGAAGCTTTCTTT. The chain combines TRBV12-5 with TRBJ1-1; D call uncertain. Trimming removed 3 bases at V and 2 bases at J, with 13 bases between. This CDR3 has 15 residues. Germline-derived CDR1 and CDR2 are LGHNT and FRNRAP.

This clonotype occurred many times. The chain couples TRBV10-3 to TRBJ2-5; a possible D gene is TRBD1 (5 bases). The CDR3 spans 14 residues. In germline, CDR1 is ENHRY, CDR2 SYGVKD. Deletions cut 6 bases from V and 3 bases from J, with 14 bases between. CDR3 nucleotide sequence: TGTGCCATCAGCCCAGACAGTTTCGAAGAGACCCAGTACTTC. This gives the protein CAISPDSFEETQYF.

V is TRBV10-3 and J is TRBJ1-5, with 11 bases that match TRBD1. CDR1 ENHRY and CDR2 SYGVKD come from the germline V gene. The V gene end was trimmed by 3 bases and the J gene end by 11 bases; junction bases not matched to a gene: 9. The CDR3 totals 15 residues. The CDR3 DNA follows: TGTGCCATCAGTGACCGGGACAGGGGGGAAAGGGCCCAGCATTTT. It specifies CAISDRDRGERAQHF.

V is TRBV7-9 and J is TRBJ2-1; tentatively, D is TRBD2 (5 bases). CDR1 and CDR2 (germline): SEHNR, FQNEAQ (reference sequence). Trimming shortened V by 2 bases and J by 6 bases, and 20 bases separated the two germline ends. The length of the CDR3 is 17 residues. DNA of the CDR3: TGTGCCAGCAGCTTACTTTCACTAGGACCAGCGATCAATGAGCAGTTCTTC. Amino acid sequence: CASSLLSLGPAINEQFF.

This clonotype was observed many times. The rearrangement uses TRBV28 and TRBJ2-1, with D hard to call. Trimming took 3 bases from V and 6 from J, leaving 9 bases between them. Germline V lookup: CDR1 MDHEN, CDR2 SYDVKM. CDR3 length equals 13 residues. The CDR3 sequence: CASSFSRSNEQFF. The CDR3 DNA reads TGTGCCAGCAGTTTTAGTCGGAGCAATGAGCAGTTCTTC. Drawing the rest from reference TRBV28 and TRBJ2-1, the complete variable domain is DVKVTQSSRYLVKRTGEKVFLECVQDMDHENMFWYRQDPGLGLRLIYFSYDVKMKEKGDIPEGYSVSREKKERFSLILESASTNQTSMYLCASSFSRSNEQFFGPGTRLTVL.

This clonotype was detected a few times. The chain joins TRBV2 to TRBJ2-5, with 8 nucleotides matching TRBD1. The ends lost 7 bases at V and 5 bases at J; junction bases unmatched: 12. Looked up from germline, CDR1 is SNHLY and CDR2 is FYNNEI. CDR3 size: 15 residues. CDR3 nucleotide sequence: TGTGCCAGCAAACTACGGGAGACAGGGGTCGAGACCCAGTACTTC. This encodes CASKLRETGVETQYF. The entire variable domain, with the rest obtained from reference TRBV2 and TRBJ2-5, is as follows: EPEVTQTPSHQVTQMGQEVILRCVPISNHLYFYWYRQILGQKVEFLVSFYNNEISEKSEIFDDQFSVERPDGSNFTLKIRSTKLEDSAMYFCASKLRETGVETQYFGPGTRLLVL.

This chain uses TRBV7-9 with TRBJ2-1; 7 nucleotides line up with TRBD1. Germline V gene lookup returns CDR1 SEHNR and CDR2 FQNEAQ (reference sequence). With 2 bases clipped from V and 0 bases from J, the junction kept 10 bases outside the gene matches. CDR3 length: 18 residues. The CDR3 coding sequence is TGTGCCAGCAGCTTAAAGGACAGGCTGGCTGGCTCCTACAATGAGCAGTTCTTC. This sequence encodes CASSLKDRLAGSYNEQFF.

This clonotype was found many times. The chain couples TRBV7-2 to TRBJ1-5, with D perhaps TRBD1 (5 bases). The CDR3 has 14 amino acids. V dropped 2 bases and J dropped 6 bases, with 11 bases sitting between them. From germline, CDR1 is SGHTA and CDR2 FQGNSA. The CDR3 DNA sequence: TGTGCCAGCAGCTTACCGGGACGGAGTCAGCCCCAGCATTTT. This translates into CASSLPGRSQPQHF.

This clonotype was recorded a few times. This chain links TRBV29-1 with TRBJ2-2; 7 nucleotides agree with TRBD2. V was clipped by 4 bases and J by 5 bases; unmatched bases: 7. This CDR3 is 14 amino acids long. Germline CDR1 and CDR2: SQVTM and ANQGSEA. The CDR3 spells CSVVGGIDTGELFF. For the CDR3, the DNA is TGCAGCGTTGTGGGGGGGATCGATACCGGGGAGCTGTTTTTT.